The clone carrying this T cell receptor beta chain was detected ten times or more. What it binds is unknown. The germline CDR1 and CDR2 sequences are SGHAT and FQNNGV. CDR3 length: 16 amino acids. The V gene end was trimmed by 5 bases and the J gene end by 9 bases; junction bases not matched to a gene: 12. The TCR beta CDR3 regions underwent amplification using RNA transcripts as the source. HTBI primers were used for first-round RT-PCR of the TCR CDR3. TCRdb independently ran MiXCR on the multiplex PCR reads; one entry per CDR3 protein. Of some 570,000 distinct CDR3 sequences listed, more than 13% are singletons. The source of the sample is a study of T cells in Graves' hyperthyroidism and ophthalmopathy. General study findings and limits: Appearing also in blood were most of the thyroid clonotypes expanded above 0.001. Model output signaled ophthalmopathy a median roughly 6.1 months ahead of onset.

This receptor was taken from a woman aged 18-30 years with Graves' ophthalmopathy. The sequenced sample was blood. The chain links TRBV11-2 to TRBJ2-1; 11 bases fit TRBD2. The CDR3 is CASSVQTSGKGGEQFF. The CDR3 bases are TGTGCCAGCAGCGTCCAGACTAGCGGGAAAGGAGGTGAGCAGTTCTTC.